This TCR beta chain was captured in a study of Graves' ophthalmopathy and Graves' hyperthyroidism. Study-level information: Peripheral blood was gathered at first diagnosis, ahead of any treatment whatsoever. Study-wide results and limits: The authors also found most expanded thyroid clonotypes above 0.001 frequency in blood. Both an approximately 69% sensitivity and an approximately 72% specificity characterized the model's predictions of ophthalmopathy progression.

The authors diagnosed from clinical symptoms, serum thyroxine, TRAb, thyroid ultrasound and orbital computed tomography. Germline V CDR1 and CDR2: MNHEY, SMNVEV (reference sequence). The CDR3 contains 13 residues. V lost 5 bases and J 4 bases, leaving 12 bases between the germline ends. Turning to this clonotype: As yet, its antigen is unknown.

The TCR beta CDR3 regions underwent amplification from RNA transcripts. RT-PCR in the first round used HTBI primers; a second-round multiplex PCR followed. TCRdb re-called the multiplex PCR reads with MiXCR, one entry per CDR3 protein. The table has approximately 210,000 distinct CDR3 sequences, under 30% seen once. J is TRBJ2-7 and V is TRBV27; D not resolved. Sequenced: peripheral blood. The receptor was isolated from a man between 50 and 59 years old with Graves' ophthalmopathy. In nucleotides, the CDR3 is TGTGCCAGCAGTCACGGACCGACGTACGAGCAGTACTTC. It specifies CASSHGPTYEQYF.